Each of the 13 T cell receptor beta chains below was sequenced from the same sample in a study of OX40 agonist ivuxolimab in advanced cancers. Method: immunoSEQ multiplex PCR; TCRdb's copy keeps in-frame clones and lacks some. Of 100,000 to 110,000 clones listed, over 75% are singletons. The material was CD4+ or CD8+ T cells sorted from blood, obtained in a trial of the OX40 agonist ivuxolimab. Receptors were obtained from an adult with an advanced solid tumor such as melanoma, head and neck, liver or kidney cancer.

The chain carries TRBV18 and TRBJ2-1; either TRBD1 or TRBD2 may supply D (6 bases each). Trimming pared 6 bases from V and 4 bases from J, leaving 19 bases between. Germline V CDR1 and CDR2: KGHSH, LQKENI. The CDR3 runs to 16 residues. CDR3 coding DNA: TGTGCCAGCTCCACCTTAGGGGGGCTTGATTACAATGAGCAGTTCTTC. Translation: CASSTLGGLDYNEQFF.

The V gene is TRBV7-2, the J gene TRBJ1-1, with D uncertain. Germline V gene data show CDR1 as SGHTA and CDR2 as FQGNSA. V gave up 4 bases and J gave up 5 bases, with 14 bases separating them. The CDR3 extends over 14 amino acids. The chain's CDR3 is CASSSFMRETEAFF. In nucleotides, the CDR3 is TGTGCCAGCAGCTCCTTTATGCGGGAAACTGAAGCTTTCTTT. Filled out from reference TRBV7-2 and TRBJ1-1, the complete variable domain reads GAGVSQSPSNKVTEKGKDVELRCDPISGHTALYWYRQSLGQGLEFLIYFQGNSAPDKSGLPSDRFSAERTGGSVSTLTIQRTQQEDSAVYLCASSSFMRETEAFFGQGTRLTVV.

This clone was detected only once. The V call is TRBV4-2, the J call TRBJ1-4, with TRBD1 as a possible D gene (5 bases). This CDR3 has 14 residues. The V and J ends lost 4 bases and 5 bases respectively, with 11 bases between them. Germline V gene data show CDR1 as LGHNA and CDR2 as YNFKEQ. Here the CDR3 reads CASSPRTPNEKLFF. In DNA form, the CDR3 reads TGTGCCAGCAGCCCCCGGACACCAAATGAAAAACTGTTTTTT.

This clone was counted once. The J gene is TRBJ2-4, the V gene TRBV6-1, with D possibly matching TRBD2 (6 bases). CDR3 length: 15 amino acids. Germline V gene sequence: CDR1 MNHNS, CDR2 SASEGT. V gave up 10 bases and J gave up 0 bases, with 16 bases separating them. In DNA, the CDR3 is TGTGCCAATTTGGGAGGAGGAGAAGCCAAAAACATTCAGTACTTC. Protein sequence: CANLGGGEAKNIQYF.

This rearrangement joins TRBV5-1 to TRBJ2-2, with TRBD1 identical over 10 bases. Germline V gene sequence: CDR1 SGHRS, CDR2 YFSETQ. The V segment lost 3 bases and the J segment 6 bases; nucleotides outside the gene matches: 8. This CDR3 spans 16 amino acids. Here the CDR3 reads CASSSPTGGTAGELFF. DNA of the CDR3: TGCGCCAGCAGCTCCCCGACAGGGGGCACTGCCGGGGAGCTGTTTTTT.

The rearrangement joins TRBV7-9 to TRBJ1-1; 7 bases agree with TRBD1. Germline V CDR1 and CDR2: SEHNR, FQNEAQ (reference sequence). V was pared by 3 bases and J by 8 bases, with 6 bases of the junction left unmatched. The CDR3 runs to 13 residues. In nucleotides, the CDR3 is TGTGCCAGCAGCTTTCTGAGGACAGGAGAAGCTTTCTTT. Residues: CASSFLRTGEAFF.

The V and J genes are TRBV5-1 and TRBJ2-5; TRBD1 agrees at 8 bases. The CDR3 length is 15 residues. The J segment lost 1 base and the V segment lost 2 bases, leaving 4 bases of the junction unmatched. Germline values: CDR1 SGHRS, CDR2 YFSETQ. Here the CDR3 reads CASSFQDRAQETQYF. The CDR3, as DNA: TGCGCCAGCAGCTTCCAGGACAGGGCCCAAGAGACCCAGTACTTC. Complete variable domain (other parts from reference TRBV5-1 and TRBJ2-5): KAGVTQTPRYLIKTRGQQVTLSCSPISGHRSVSWYQQTPGQGLQFLFEYFSETQRNKGNFPGRFSGRQFSNSRSEMNVSTLELGDSALYLCASSFQDRAQETQYFGPGTRLLVL.

This clone turned up a few times. The CDR3 loop reads CASSVASEPGELFF. The CDR3 DNA sequence: TGTGCCAGCAGCGTAGCCTCGGAGCCCGGGGAGCTGTTTTTT. The chain couples TRBV9 to TRBJ2-2, with D hard to call. Trimming shortened V by 0 bases and J by 6 bases, and 9 bases separated the two germline ends. Germline loops: CDR1 SGDLS, CDR2 YYNGEE. The CDR3 is 14 residues long.

The sample holds a few counts of this clone. This chain connects TRBV7-9 to TRBJ1-1; no definite D call. The CDR3 is made up of 11 amino acids. Trimming removed 9 bases from V and 3 bases from J, with 8 bases in between. CDR1 and CDR2 (germline): SEHNR, FQNEAQ (reference sequence). The CDR3 region has the DNA TGTGCCAGTGGGATTTACACTGAAGCTTTCTTT. Translation: CASGIYTEAFF.

This CDR3 reads CASSTGTGHWGEQYF. Written as DNA, the CDR3 is TGTGCCAGTAGTACCGGGACGGGCCATTGGGGCGAGCAGTACTTC. This chain links TRBV19 with TRBJ2-7; D is perhaps TRBD1 or TRBD2 (5 bases each). The CDR3 consists of 15 residues. CDR1 is LNHDA and CDR2 is SQIVND in the germline V gene (reference sequence). Trimming took 4 bases from V and 6 from J, leaving 19 bases between them.

The chain employs TRBV5-1 and TRBJ2-1; 8 nucleotides align to TRBD2. The germline V gene encodes CDR1 SGHRS and CDR2 YFSETQ. This CDR3 region has 20 residues. With V trimmed by 7 bases and J by 7 bases, 28 bases remained unmatched. The CDR3 DNA follows: TGCGCCAGCGGGTACTCGACGGGGGGTTCGGCTAGCGGGCCACCTAATGAGCAGTTCTTC. This codes for CASGYSTGGSASGPPNEQFF.

The V gene is TRBV5-4, the J gene TRBJ2-3; D is unresolved. The CDR3 is made up of 12 amino acids. Germline loops: CDR1 SGHNT, CDR2 YYREEE (reference sequence). V gave up 1 base and J gave up 6 bases, with 6 bases separating them. CDR3 region: CASSLRPDTQYF. The DNA for the CDR3 is TGTGCCAGCAGCTTGAGGCCGGATACGCAGTATTTT. The complete variable domain, with remaining parts taken from reference TRBV5-4 and TRBJ2-3, reads ETGVTQSPTHLIKTRGQQVTLRCSSQSGHNTVSWYQQALGQGPQFIFQYYREEENGRGNFPPRFSGLQFPNYSSELNVNALELDDSALYLCASSLRPDTQYFGPGTRLTVL.

This sequence joins TRBV7-8 and TRBJ2-7, with D possibly TRBD1 on 5 matching bases. The CDR3 spans 15 residues. Germline CDR1 and CDR2: SGHVS and FQNEAQ. Trimming stripped 5 bases from V and 5 bases from J, with 19 bases between. This CDR3 reads CASSPRFGAGNEQYF. The CDR3 DNA reads as TGTGCCAGCAGCCCAAGGTTCGGTGCAGGGAACGAGCAGTACTTC.